These 4 T cell receptor beta chains were all obtained from the same sample, sequenced in a study of T cell repertoires in cytomegalovirus infection. No antigen has been identified for these receptors. TCRdb ran MiXCR on the reads and lists one entry per CDR3 protein. The sample consists of approximately 590,000 distinct CDR3 sequences, 40% of them appearing once. The material was cultured PBMCs, obtained from culture after CMV antigen stimulation. Source of these receptors: a human donor in good health (CMV status not recorded). Some clones in this sample may be carry-over from other donors' samples.

This clonotype was recorded many times. The chain has TRBV7-2 and TRBJ2-3; perhaps TRBD1 as D (6 bases). V was clipped by 0 bases and J by 2 bases, with 12 bases between them. This CDR3 is built from 16 residues. Looked up from germline, CDR1 is SGHTA and CDR2 is FQGNSA. CDR3 protein: CASSLAVGANTDTQYF. The CDR3 DNA follows: TGTGCCAGCAGCTTAGCGGTGGGGGCGAACACAGATACGCAGTATTTT.

This chain connects TRBV7-9 to TRBJ2-3, with D unresolved. Germline loops: CDR1 SEHNR, CDR2 FQNEAQ (reference sequence). The CDR3 is made up of 17 amino acids. V was clipped by 4 bases and J by 2 bases, with 19 bases between them. The DNA of the CDR3 is TGTGCCAGCAGCTCGCCTCGAGGCGGTGGGGACACAGATACGCAGTATTTT. Residues: CASSSPRGGGDTDTQYF. The variable domain in full, completed from reference TRBV7-9 and TRBJ2-3, reads DTGVSQNPRHKITKRGQNVTFRCDPISEHNRLYWYRQTLGQGPEFLTYFQNEAQLEKSRLLSDRFSAERPKGSFSTLEIQRTEQGDSAMYLCASSSPRGGGDTDTQYFGPGTRLTVL.

The chain employs TRBV7-6 and TRBJ2-1; perhaps D is TRBD1 or TRBD2 (6 bases each). Germline V gene lookup returns CDR1 SGHVS and CDR2 FNYEAQ. V was cut by 5 bases and J by 0 bases, with 17 bases left in between. This CDR3 has 17 residues. The CDR3 spells CASSIPKGGGSYNEQFF. DNA for the CDR3: TGTGCCAGCAGCATCCCAAAGGGGGGCGGCTCCTACAATGAGCAGTTCTTC.

This clonotype was observed a single time. The CDR3 DNA is TGTGCCAGTTGGGGGGCGGATCAGCCCCAGCATTTT. It specifies CASWGADQPQHF. The V call is TRBV6-5, the J call TRBJ1-5, with TRBD1 as a possible D gene (6 bases). The V end was cut by 9 bases, the J end by 5 bases, with 11 bases between. Germline CDR1 MNHEY, CDR2 SVGAGI. CDR3 size: 12 residues.